The 18 T cell receptor beta chains presented below share a single source sample, sequenced in a study of blood T cells in healthy people across ages. A sample-barcoded 5' primer and a J-beta primer mix were used in a second PCR of about 7 to 12 cycles. TCRdb reanalysed the 5' RACE reads using MiXCR and keeps one entry per CDR3 protein. This sample carries about 1.1 million distinct CDR3 sequences, around two fifths of them seen once, and the ten largest clones take around 13%. Sequencing was performed on blood. All receptors come from a man aged 18 to 30 in good health.

The rearrangement links TRBV10-3 to TRBJ1-1; the match to TRBD1 covers 9 bases. There are 14 residues in the CDR3. Trimming removed 4 bases from V and 6 bases from J; junction bases left unmatched: 6. Germline CDR1 and CDR2: ENHRY and SYGVKD. For the CDR3, the DNA is TGTGCCATCAGTGGGACAGGGGTTATCCCTGAAGCTTTCTTT. It codes for CAISGTGVIPEAFF.

This clonotype was seen only a few times. One junction end does not reproduce the germline sequence, and a read error may be involved. The J gene is TRBJ2-7, the V gene TRBV7-2; unclear D gene. CDR1 and CDR2 (germline): SGHTA, FQGNSA. CDR3 length: 12 residues. The CDR3 nucleotides read TGTGCCAGCAGCTTAATCTCCCACGAGCAGTACTTC. Translation: CASSLISHEQYF.

The rearrangement uses TRBV5-1 and TRBJ2-1; no firm D call. The CDR3 has 12 amino acids. Trimming left V 1 base short and J 8 bases short, with 7 bases between. CDR1 and CDR2 (germline): SGHRS, YFSETQ. The CDR3 nucleotides read TGCGCCAGCAGCTTGATGGATGATGAGCAGTTCTTC. Translation gives CASSLMDDEQFF.

V usage is TRBV4-2 and J usage is TRBJ2-1; TRBD2 matches at 9 bases. Germline V lookup: CDR1 LGHNA, CDR2 YNFKEQ. Unmatched junction bases numbered 9, after V lost 7 bases and J lost 2 bases. This CDR3 has 16 residues. The CDR3 sequence: CASTTSSGVTYNEQFF. As DNA, the CDR3 is TGTGCCAGCACCACATCTAGCGGGGTGACCTACAATGAGCAGTTCTTC.

This clonotype appeared a few times. The rearrangement joins TRBV4-2 to TRBJ1-3; TRBD1 matches 7 bases. The CDR3 sequence is 21 residues long. CDR1 LGHNA and CDR2 YNFKEQ come from the germline V gene. The V and J ends lost 0 bases and 1 base, in that order; junction bases with no gene match: 18. In DNA, the CDR3 is TGTGCCAGCAGCCAAGATCGGGTAGACAGGGTCGCGAGTTTATCTGGAAACACCATATATTTT. Translated, it gives CASSQDRVDRVASLSGNTIYF.

In this sample, this clonotype turned up a few times. V usage is TRBV5-6 and J usage is TRBJ1-2; TRBD1 might be the D (6 bases). Deletions cut 1 base from V and 4 bases from J, with 14 bases between. CDR3 length: 15 amino acids. Germline V gene data show CDR1 as SGHDT and CDR2 as YYEEEE. CDR3 loop: CASSLSGALAYGYTF. CDR3 DNA sequence: TGTGCCAGCAGCTTGTCGGGGGCCCTAGCCTATGGCTACACCTTC. Full variable domain (rest looked up from reference TRBV5-6 and TRBJ1-2): DAGVTQSPTHLIKTRGQQVTLRCSPKSGHDTVSWYQQALGQGPQFIFQYYEEEERQRGNFPDRFSGHQFPNYSSELNVNALLLGDSALYLCASSLSGALAYGYTFGSGTRLTVV.

The chain joins TRBV28 to TRBJ2-2; unclear D gene. CDR1 and CDR2 (germline): MDHEN, SYDVKM. Trimming pared 7 bases from V and 6 bases from J, leaving 9 bases between. The CDR3 has 12 amino acids. The CDR3: CASNGSPGELFF. CDR3 in DNA: TGTGCCAGCAATGGCTCCCCCGGGGAGCTGTTTTTT.

In this sample, this clonotype turned up a few times. The J gene is TRBJ1-4, the V gene TRBV5-5; no clear D gene. The V end was cut by 2 bases, the J end by 8 bases, with 16 bases between. Germline CDR1 reads SGHKS; CDR2 reads YYEKEE (reference sequence). The CDR3 consists of 15 residues. CDR3 loop: CASSFDGRLEEKLFF. In DNA, the CDR3 is TGTGCCAGCAGCTTTGATGGGCGGTTAGAGGAAAAACTGTTTTTT.

In this sample, this clonotype turned up a few times. The chain joins TRBV28 to TRBJ1-1; D is undetermined. CDR3 size: 15 residues. In germline, CDR1 is MDHEN, CDR2 SYDVKM. The V end lost 4 bases, the J end lost 2 bases, and 14 bases lay between the germline ends. For the CDR3, the DNA is TGTGCCAGCAGTTCCTCTAGGGTCGGAAACACTGAAGCTTTCTTT. Translated: CASSSSRVGNTEAFF. The full variable domain, with the rest looked up from reference TRBV28 and TRBJ1-1, is DVKVTQSSRYLVKRTGEKVFLECVQDMDHENMFWYRQDPGLGLRLIYFSYDVKMKEKGDIPEGYSVSREKKERFSLILESASTNQTSMYLCASSSSRVGNTEAFFGQGTRLTVV.

The chain combines TRBV20-1 with TRBJ2-7; no clear D. Germline V gene sequence: CDR1 DFQATT, CDR2 SNEGSKA (reference sequence). V lost 4 bases and J lost 7, with 20 bases in between. The CDR3 sequence is 14 residues long. The CDR3 here is CSAMGSGSGREQYF. DNA of the CDR3: TGCAGTGCTATGGGTTCAGGATCGGGTAGAGAGCAGTACTTC.

This chain connects TRBV20-1 to TRBJ2-5; possible D gene TRBD1, 5 bases. This CDR3 has 14 amino acids. Trimming pared 6 bases from V and 0 bases from J, leaving 14 bases between. CDR1 and CDR2 from the germline V gene are DFQATT and SNEGSKA (reference sequence). In DNA, the CDR3 is TGCAGTGCATTGGGGCAGCCTAACCAAGAGACCCAGTACTTC. Translated, it gives CSALGQPNQETQYF.

The chain has TRBV4-3 and TRBJ2-7; D is possibly TRBD1 (6 bases). There are 15 residues in the CDR3. Germline V CDR1 and CDR2: LGHNA, YSLEER. Deletions cut 3 bases from V and 7 bases from J, with 19 bases between. CDR3 coding DNA: TGCGCCAGCAGCCACTCCGCAGGGGTACACAATGAGCAGTACTTC. Translating gives CASSHSAGVHNEQYF.

This clonotype has just a few counts. V gene TRBV20-1 combines with J gene TRBJ2-1; TRBD1 matches at 7 bases. The germline CDR1 and CDR2 sequences are DFQATT and SNEGSKA (reference sequence). This CDR3 comprises 14 residues. V lost 5 bases to trimming and J lost 7 bases; unmatched junction nucleotides: 11. The CDR3 sequence: CSASTGAPLNEQFF. In DNA, the CDR3 is TGCAGTGCTTCTACAGGGGCCCCTCTGAATGAGCAGTTCTTC.

V gene TRBV7-2 combines with J gene TRBJ2-5; 13 nucleotides match TRBD2. Germline V gene sequence: CDR1 SGHTA, CDR2 FQGNSA. The V gene end was trimmed by 5 bases and the J gene end by 2 bases; junction bases not matched to a gene: 5. The CDR3 extends over 16 amino acids. Written as DNA, the CDR3 is TGTGCCAGCAGCACCCGGACTAGCGGGGGACAAGAGACCCAGTACTTC. It translates to CASSTRTSGGQETQYF.

The gene calls are TRBV11-1 and TRBJ1-2; tentative D call: TRBD1 (5 bases). The CDR3 runs to 13 residues. In germline, CDR1 is SGHAT, CDR2 FQDESV (reference sequence). Between the trimmed V and J ends, which lost 5 bases and 7 bases, there was a span of 14 bases. The chain's CDR3 is CASSPGTRIGYTF. The CDR3, as DNA: TGTGCCAGCAGCCCCGGGACCAGGATTGGCTACACCTTC.

V usage is TRBV27 and J usage is TRBJ1-2; 8 nucleotides match TRBD1. CDR1 is MNHEY, CDR2 SMNVEV, per germline (reference sequence). The CDR3 length is 13 residues. Unmatched junction bases numbered 8, after V lost 11 bases and J lost 3 bases. CDR3 DNA sequence: TGTGCCGGTCACCCGACAGGGGACTATGGCTACACCTTC. Protein sequence: CAGHPTGDYGYTF.

V gene TRBV6-6 combines with J gene TRBJ2-3, with 9 bases identical to TRBD1. The CDR3 is made up of 16 amino acids. J lost 4 bases, V lost 6 bases, and 11 bases had no gene match. Germline lookup yields CDR1 MNHNY and CDR2 SVGAGI (reference sequence). The CDR3 here is CASSSFGQGSADTQYF. The CDR3 DNA is TGTGCCAGCAGCTCCTTTGGACAGGGGTCCGCAGATACGCAGTATTTT.

This sequence joins TRBV10-3 and TRBJ1-5, with D possibly TRBD1 on 5 matching bases. CDR1 and CDR2 from the germline V gene are ENHRY and SYGVKD. The CDR3 spans 14 residues. V lost 6 bases, J lost 0 bases, and 9 bases lay in between. The CDR3 DNA reads as TGTGCCATCAGCCCTAGGGGTAGCAATCAGCCCCAGCATTTT. This gives the protein CAISPRGSNQPQHF.